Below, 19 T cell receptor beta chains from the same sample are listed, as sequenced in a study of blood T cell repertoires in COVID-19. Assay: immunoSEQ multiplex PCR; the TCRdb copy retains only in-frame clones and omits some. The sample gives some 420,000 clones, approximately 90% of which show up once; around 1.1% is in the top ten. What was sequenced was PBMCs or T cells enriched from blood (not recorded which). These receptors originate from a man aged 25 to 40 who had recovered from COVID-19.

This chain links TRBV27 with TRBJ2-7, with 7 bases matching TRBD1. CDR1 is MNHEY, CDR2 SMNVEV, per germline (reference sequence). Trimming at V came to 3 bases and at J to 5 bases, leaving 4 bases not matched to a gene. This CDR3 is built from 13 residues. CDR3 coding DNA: TGTGCCAGCAGTTTCTTTACAGGGGACGAGCAGTACTTC. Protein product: CASSFFTGDEQYF.

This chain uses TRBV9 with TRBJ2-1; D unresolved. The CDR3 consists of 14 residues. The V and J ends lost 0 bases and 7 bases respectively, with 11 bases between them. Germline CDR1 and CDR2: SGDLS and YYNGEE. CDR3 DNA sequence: TGTGCCAGCAGCGTAGGGCACCCTTGGAATGAGCAGTTCTTC. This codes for CASSVGHPWNEQFF.

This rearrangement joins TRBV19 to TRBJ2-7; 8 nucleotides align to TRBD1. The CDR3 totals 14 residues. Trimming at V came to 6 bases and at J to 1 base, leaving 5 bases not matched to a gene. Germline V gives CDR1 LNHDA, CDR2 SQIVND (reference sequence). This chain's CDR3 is CASSGTGQSYEQYF. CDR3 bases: TGTGCCAGTAGCGGGACAGGCCAATCCTACGAGCAGTACTTC.

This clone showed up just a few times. CDR3 DNA: TGCGCCAGCAGCTTTGGGCAGCCCGGTCGTGAAGCTTTCTTT. Amino acid sequence: CASSFGQPGREAFF. The chain couples TRBV5-1 to TRBJ1-1; D gene uncertain. The length of the CDR3 is 14 residues. Per germline, CDR1 SGHRS and CDR2 YFSETQ. The V end lost 2 bases, the J end lost 7 bases, and 15 bases lay between the germline ends.

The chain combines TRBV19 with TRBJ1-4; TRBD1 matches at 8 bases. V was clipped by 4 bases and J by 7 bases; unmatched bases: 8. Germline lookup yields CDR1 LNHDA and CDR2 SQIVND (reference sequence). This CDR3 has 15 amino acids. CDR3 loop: CASSTRGTGFEKLFF. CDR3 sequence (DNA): TGTGCCAGTAGTACTCGGGGGACAGGCTTTGAAAAACTGTTTTTT.

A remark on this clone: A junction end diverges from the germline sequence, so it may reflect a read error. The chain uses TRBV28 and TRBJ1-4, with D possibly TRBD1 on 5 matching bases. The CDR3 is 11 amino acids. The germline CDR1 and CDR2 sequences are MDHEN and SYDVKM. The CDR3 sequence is CASSTLTDTVF. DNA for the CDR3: TGTGCCAGCAGCACCCTCACGGACACCGTTTTT.

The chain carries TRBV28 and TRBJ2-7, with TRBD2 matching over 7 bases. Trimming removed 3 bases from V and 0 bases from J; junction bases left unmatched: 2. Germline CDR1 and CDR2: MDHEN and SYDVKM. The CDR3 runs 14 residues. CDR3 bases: TGTGCCAGCAGTTTTCGCGGGAGCTCCTACGAGCAGTACTTC. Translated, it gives CASSFRGSSYEQYF.

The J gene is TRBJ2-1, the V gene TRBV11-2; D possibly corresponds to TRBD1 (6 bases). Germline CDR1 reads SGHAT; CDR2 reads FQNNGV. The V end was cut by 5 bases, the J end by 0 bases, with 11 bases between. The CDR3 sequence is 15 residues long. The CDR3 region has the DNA TGTGCCAGCAGCCCCCCAGGGGACTCCTACAATGAGCAGTTCTTC. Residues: CASSPPGDSYNEQFF.

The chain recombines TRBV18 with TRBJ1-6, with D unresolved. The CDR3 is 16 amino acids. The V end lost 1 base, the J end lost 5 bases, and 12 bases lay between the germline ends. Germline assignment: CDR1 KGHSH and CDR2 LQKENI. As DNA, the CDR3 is TGTGCCAGCTCACCACGTCCAGATACGCATAATTCACCCCTCCACTTT. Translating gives CASSPRPDTHNSPLHF.

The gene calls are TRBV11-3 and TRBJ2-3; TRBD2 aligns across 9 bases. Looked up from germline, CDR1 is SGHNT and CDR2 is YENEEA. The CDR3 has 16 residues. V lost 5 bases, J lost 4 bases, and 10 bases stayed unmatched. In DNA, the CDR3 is TGTGCCAGCAGCCTCTGTAATAGCGGGAGTTCAGATACGCAGTATTTT. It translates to CASSLCNSGSSDTQYF.

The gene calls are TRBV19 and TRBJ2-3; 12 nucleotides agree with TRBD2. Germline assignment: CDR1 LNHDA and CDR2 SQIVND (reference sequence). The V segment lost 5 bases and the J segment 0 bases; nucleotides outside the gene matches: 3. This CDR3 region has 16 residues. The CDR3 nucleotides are TGTGCCAGTAGTGAGACTAGCGGGAGTAGCACAGATACGCAGTATTTT. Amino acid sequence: CASSETSGSSTDTQYF.

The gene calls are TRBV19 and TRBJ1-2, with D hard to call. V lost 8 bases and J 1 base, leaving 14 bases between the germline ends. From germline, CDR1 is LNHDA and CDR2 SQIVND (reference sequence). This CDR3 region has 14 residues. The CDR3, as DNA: TGTGCCAGTCGCGTATCATCGGGTAACTATGGCTACACCTTC. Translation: CASRVSSGNYGYTF.

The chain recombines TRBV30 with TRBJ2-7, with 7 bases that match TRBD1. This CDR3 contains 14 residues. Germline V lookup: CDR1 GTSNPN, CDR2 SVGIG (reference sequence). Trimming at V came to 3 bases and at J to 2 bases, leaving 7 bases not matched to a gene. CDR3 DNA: TGTGCCTGGAGCCCCCGGGACAGCCCCTACGAGCAGTACTTC. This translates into CAWSPRDSPYEQYF.

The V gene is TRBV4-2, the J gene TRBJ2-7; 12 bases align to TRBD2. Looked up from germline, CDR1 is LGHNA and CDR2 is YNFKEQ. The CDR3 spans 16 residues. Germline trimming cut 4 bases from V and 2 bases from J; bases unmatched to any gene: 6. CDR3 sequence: CASSPSGLAGTYEQYF. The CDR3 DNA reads TGTGCCAGCAGCCCATCTGGACTAGCGGGAACCTACGAGCAGTACTTC.

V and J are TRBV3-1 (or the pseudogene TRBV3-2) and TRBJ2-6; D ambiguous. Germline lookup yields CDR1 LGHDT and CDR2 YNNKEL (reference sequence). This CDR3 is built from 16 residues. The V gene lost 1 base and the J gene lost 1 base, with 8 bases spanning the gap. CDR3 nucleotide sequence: TGTGCCAGCAGCCAAGCAGCACAGTCTGGGGCCAACGTCCTGACTTTC. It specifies CASSQAAQSGANVLTF.

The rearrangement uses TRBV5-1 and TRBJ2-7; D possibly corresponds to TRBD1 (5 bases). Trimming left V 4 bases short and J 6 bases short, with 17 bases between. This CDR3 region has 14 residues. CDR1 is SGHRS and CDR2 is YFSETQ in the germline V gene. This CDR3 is CASSQERADSEQYF. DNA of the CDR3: TGCGCCAGCAGCCAAGAGCGAGCCGACAGCGAGCAGTACTTC.

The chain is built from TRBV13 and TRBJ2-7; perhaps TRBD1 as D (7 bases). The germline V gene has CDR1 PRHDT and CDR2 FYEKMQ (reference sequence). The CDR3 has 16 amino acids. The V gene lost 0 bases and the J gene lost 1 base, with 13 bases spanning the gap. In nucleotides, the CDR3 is TGTGCCAGCAGCTTAGGAGGCGGGACAGTTTCCTACGAGCAGTACTTC. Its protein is CASSLGGGTVSYEQYF. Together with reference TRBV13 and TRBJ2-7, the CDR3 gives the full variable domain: AAGVIQSPRHLIKEKRETATLKCYPIPRHDTVYWYQQGPGQDPQFLISFYEKMQSDKGSIPDRFSAQQFSDYHSELNMSSLELGDSALYFCASSLGGGTVSYEQYFGPGTRLTVT.

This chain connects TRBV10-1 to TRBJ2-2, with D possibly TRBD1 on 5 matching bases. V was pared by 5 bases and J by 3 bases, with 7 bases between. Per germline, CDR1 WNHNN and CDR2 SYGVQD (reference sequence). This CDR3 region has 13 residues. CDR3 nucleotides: TGCGCCAGCAGTAGGGGCTACACCGGGGAGCTGTTTTTT. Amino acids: CASSRGYTGELFF.

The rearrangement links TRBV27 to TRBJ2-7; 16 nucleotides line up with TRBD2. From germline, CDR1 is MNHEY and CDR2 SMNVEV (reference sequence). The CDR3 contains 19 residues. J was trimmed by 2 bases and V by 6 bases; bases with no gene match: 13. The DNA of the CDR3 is TGTGCCAGCAGGAATAGAGCCGGGACTAGCGGGAGGGCGGCCTACGAGCAGTACTTC. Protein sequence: CASRNRAGTSGRAAYEQYF.